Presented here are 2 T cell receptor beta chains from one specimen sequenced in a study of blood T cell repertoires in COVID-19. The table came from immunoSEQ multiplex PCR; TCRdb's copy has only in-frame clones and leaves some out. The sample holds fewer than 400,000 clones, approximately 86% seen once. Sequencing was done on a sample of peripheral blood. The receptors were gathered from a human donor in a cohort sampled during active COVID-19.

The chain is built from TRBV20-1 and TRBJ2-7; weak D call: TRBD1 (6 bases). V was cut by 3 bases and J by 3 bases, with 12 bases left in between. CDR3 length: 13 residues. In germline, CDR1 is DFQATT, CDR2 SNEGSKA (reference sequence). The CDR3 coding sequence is TGCAGTGCTAGTCAGGGGATGAGCTACGAGCAGTACTTC. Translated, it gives CSASQGMSYEQYF.

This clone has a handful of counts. This CDR3 is CASSVQATFSYEQYF. The DNA for the CDR3 is TGTGCCAGCAGCGTTCAGGCGACCTTCTCCTACGAGCAGTACTTC. The chain recombines TRBV5-5 with TRBJ2-7, with unresolved D. The germline V gene has CDR1 SGHKS and CDR2 YYEKEE (reference sequence). V was pared by 4 bases and J by 0 bases, with 14 bases between. This CDR3 has 15 amino acids.